The present entry profiles one T cell receptor beta chain with its context. The sample belongs to a study of blood T cell repertoires in COVID-19. The germline V gene encodes CDR1 KGHSH and CDR2 LQKENI. Trimming pared 2 bases from V and 0 bases from J, leaving 14 bases between. The CDR3 has 17 residues. The repertoire was sequenced with immunoSEQ multiplex PCR; TCRdb's copy has only in-frame clones and lacks some. The data show about 180,000 clones, roughly nine tenths seen once. The chain links TRBV18 to TRBJ1-3; no clear D. The source material was peripheral blood. The sequence came from a man aged 65-85 years with active or convalescent COVID-19. CDR3 region: CASSPWVPGSSGNTIYF. CDR3 DNA sequence: TGTGCCAGCTCACCATGGGTACCAGGAAGCTCTGGAAACACCATATATTTT.